Listed here is a single T cell receptor (beta chain). The antigen remains unidentified. The sample is drawn from a study of T cell responses to AZD1222 COVID-19 vaccine. Study-level background: Second-dose schedules of about 4 or about 12 weeks were combined.

The CDR3 runs to 14 residues. Trimming took off 3 bases at V and 1 base at J, with 7 bases between the two ends. The germline V gene has CDR1 PRHDT and CDR2 FYEKMQ (reference sequence). Generated by immunoSEQ multiplex PCR, the TCRdb table keeps only in-frame clones and is missing some. This table holds about 130,000 clones, around 94% found once. Broader study findings: Sampled repertoires all dated from after the peak T cell response. Possibly, clonal diversity was underestimated; donors were largely white British and included more females.

Specimen: peripheral blood, collected on day 0 of AZD1222 vaccination. The source of this sequence is an adult in good health. The genes are TRBV13 and TRBJ1-3; D is unclear. CDR3 bases: TGTGCCAGCAGCTTTACGGATTCTGGAAACACCATATATTTT. Its protein product is CASSFTDSGNTIYF.